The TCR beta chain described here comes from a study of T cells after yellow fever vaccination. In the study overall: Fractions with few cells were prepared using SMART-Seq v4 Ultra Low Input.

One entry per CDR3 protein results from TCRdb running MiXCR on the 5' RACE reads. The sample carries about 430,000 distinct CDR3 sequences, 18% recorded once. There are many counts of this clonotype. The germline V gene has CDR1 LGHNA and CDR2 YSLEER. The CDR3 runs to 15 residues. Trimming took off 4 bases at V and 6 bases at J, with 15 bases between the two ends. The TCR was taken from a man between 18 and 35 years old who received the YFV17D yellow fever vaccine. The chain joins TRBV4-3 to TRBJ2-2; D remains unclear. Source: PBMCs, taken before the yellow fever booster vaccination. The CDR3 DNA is TGCGCCAGCAGCCCACGACCAGTACAGTCCGGGGAGCTGTTTTTT. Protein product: CASSPRPVQSGELFF.